Sequencing of this T cell receptor beta chain was carried out in a study of cytomegalovirus exposure and HLA in healthy donors. Looking at the study overall: Prior work identified around 100 million unique TCR beta sequences in roughly 180 million T cells. Counted in an early data release were approximately 80 million unique TCRs from HLA-typed donors.

Study conclusions and caveats: Several of the most significant clusters appeared linked to common viral pathogens, based on a later analysis. The analysis excluded some indistinguishable V segments, including TRBV6-2 and TRBV6-3.

Trimming took 4 bases from V and 3 from J; bases not matched to a gene: 7. Germline V gene data show CDR1 as SGHRS and CDR2 as YFSETQ. The CDR3 has 16 amino acids. This clone was seen just once. Its matching antigen is unknown. The study ran its PCR with 60 Vbeta and 13 Jbeta primers. This table comes from immunoSEQ multiplex PCR, and its TCRdb copy is limited to in-frame clones, with some not included. This table holds some 77,000 clones, roughly 80% found once. The chain combines TRBV5-1 with TRBJ2-3; TRBD2 matches at 11 bases. This clonotype originated in a woman aged 50 to 65 in good health and CMV-seropositive. The specimen sequenced was PBMCs. The CDR3 DNA reads as TGCGCCAGCAGCGATAGCGGGGGGGCATCAACAGATACGCAGTATTTT. This sequence encodes CASSDSGGASTDTQYF. The full variable domain, in which reference TRBV5-1 and TRBJ2-3 provide the parts outside the CDR3, is KAGVTQTPRYLIKTRGQQVTLSCSPISGHRSVSWYQQTPGQGLQFLFEYFSETQRNKGNFPGRFSGRQFSNSRSEMNVSTLELGDSALYLCASSDSGGASTDTQYFGPGTRLTVL.